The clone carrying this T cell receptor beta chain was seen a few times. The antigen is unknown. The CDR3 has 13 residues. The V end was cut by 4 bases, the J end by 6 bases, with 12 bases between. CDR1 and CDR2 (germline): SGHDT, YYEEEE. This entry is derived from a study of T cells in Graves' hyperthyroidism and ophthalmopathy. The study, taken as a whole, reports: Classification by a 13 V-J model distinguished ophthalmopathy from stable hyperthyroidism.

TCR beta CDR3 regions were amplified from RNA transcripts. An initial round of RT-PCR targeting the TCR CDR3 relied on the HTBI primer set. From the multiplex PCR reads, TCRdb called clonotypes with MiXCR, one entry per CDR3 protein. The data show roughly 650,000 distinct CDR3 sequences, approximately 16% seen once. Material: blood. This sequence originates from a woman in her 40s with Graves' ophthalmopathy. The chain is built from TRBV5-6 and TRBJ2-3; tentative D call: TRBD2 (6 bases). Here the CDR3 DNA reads TGTGCCAGCAGCGGCGGGGCGCTGGATACGCAGTATTTT. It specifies CASSGGALDTQYF.